This record looks at one TCR beta chain sequence and its context. The clone's antigen remains unknown. No much larger clone is present one base from it, and per-base qualities are unavailable. This sample was taken from a study of breast tumors, draining lymph nodes, adjacent tissues (dated by TCRdb to 2016 to 2018). Turning to the overall study: The study compared TCR beta repertoires across tumor, adjacent nontumor tissue and axillary lymph nodes from breast cancer patients. The study aimed to assess the relationships and possible T-cell exchange between tumor, surrounding tissue and draining lymph node repertoires in human breast cancer.

The reads were generated on an Illumina HiSeq 2000. TCR beta chain libraries were generated through multiplex PCR amplification. The amplified TCR beta chain products were analyzed by high-throughput sequencing. Through fastp at Q25 and MiXCR, TCRdb rebuilt clones from the public reads, retaining in-frame beta chains. CDR3 protein sequences are deduplicated, and each keeps its most common genes and DNA. Across this sample there are tens of thousands of distinct CDR3 sequences, with roughly 57% seen only once. Of the sample, around a fifth falls within the top ten clones. Spanning cysteine to phenylalanine, the CDR3 consists of 15 amino acids. Left in the record is the CDR3 DNA by itself, 45 bases read in frame from the first base. V lost 8 bases and J lost 4 bases; the stretch between them is 21 bases long. Based on the germline V gene, the CDR1 and CDR2 sequences are SQVTM and ANQGSEA. The paper as a whole reports these results and caveats: The study presented the conclusion that tumor T cells originate in lymph nodes as consistent with a hypothesis, not as something directly demonstrated. The data were considered consistent with most tumor T cells being derived from the lymph node and subsequently expanding within tumor tissue. In luminal-like breast cancer, tumor and nontumor tissue repertoires resembled each other significantly more than in basal-like breast cancer. Tumor T-cell repertoires showed less diversity than lymph node repertoires and more diversity than nontumor tissue repertoires, and tumor T-cell repertoires showed preferential V and J gene usage.

The V gene is TRBV29-1 and the J gene is TRBJ2-1, with the D gene uncertain. The receptor comes from a female donor with breast cancer. Some clones in this sample may be carry-over from other donors' samples. Sequencing used breast tumor tissue. The CDR3 here reads CSITPVDVLYNEQFF. The nucleotides read TGCAGCATCACCCCGGTGGACGTTCTGTACAATGAGCAGTTCTTC.